Listed here are 6 T cell receptor beta chains from one sample, sequenced in a study of regulatory T cells in long-lasting Graves disease. Construction of the TCR beta libraries employed iRepertoire HTBI primers in conjunction with Arm-PCR of CDR3 regions. TCRdb analysed the multiplex PCR reads with MiXCR anew, one entry per CDR3 protein. Here the sample spans 310,000 or so distinct CDR3 sequences, 15% to 20% being singletons. Time point meaning: persistent/refractory GD, antithyroid drugs over 5 years with positive TRAb. The TCR library was made from RNA that had been extracted from PBMCs in TRIzol. Here the sequenced sample was peripheral blood mononuclear cells (PBMCs), taken when the disease was refractory, from a patient treated with antithyroid drugs. The receptors derive from a female donor with Graves disease.

The chain joins TRBV6-6 to TRBJ2-7; D unclear. This CDR3 region has 13 residues. Germline V gene data show CDR1 as MNHNY and CDR2 as SVGAGI (reference sequence). V lost 0 bases to trimming and J lost 9 bases, with 12 bases between them. The DNA for the CDR3 is TGTGCCAGCAGTTACTCGATTGGAAACCCGCAGTACTTC. Amino acids: CASSYSIGNPQYF.

Of note for this clonotype: This may come from a read error, since a much larger clone is one base off. J is TRBJ1-2 and V is TRBV6-1; a possible D gene is TRBD1 (6 bases). This CDR3 spans 15 amino acids. Looked up from germline, CDR1 is MNHNS and CDR2 is SASEGT. V shed 11 bases and J shed 7 bases, with 26 bases lying between them. CDR3: CAGMRTLGAQGGYTF. CDR3 DNA: TGTGCCGGCATGCGTACCCTGGGGGCACAGGGTGGCTACACCTTC.

This clonotype was observed at least ten times. The chain carries TRBV2 and TRBJ2-7; tentatively, D is TRBD2 (6 bases). The germline V gene has CDR1 SNHLY and CDR2 FYNNEI. Trimming pared 7 bases from V and 2 bases from J, leaving 15 bases between. The CDR3 loop spans 14 amino acids. CDR3 sequence reads: CASKTEGATYEQYF. The CDR3 coding sequence is TGTGCCAGCAAGACGGAGGGAGCAACCTACGAGCAGTACTTC. The variable domain in full, completed from reference TRBV2 and TRBJ2-7, reads EPEVTQTPSHQVTQMGQEVILRCVPISNHLYFYWYRQILGQKVEFLVSFYNNEISEKSEIFDDQFSVERPDGSNFTLKIRSTKLEDSAMYFCASKTEGATYEQYFGPGTRLTVT.

This clonotype showed up just a few times. V gene TRBV20-1 combines with J gene TRBJ1-2; TRBD1 agrees at 9 bases. Germline assignment: CDR1 DFQATT and CDR2 SNEGSKA (reference sequence). V was pared by 0 bases and J by 8 bases, with 13 bases of the junction left unmatched. The CDR3 covers 16 residues. For the CDR3, the DNA is TGCAGTGCTAGAGATACCCCCGGACAGGGGAATTGGGGCTACACCTTC. It encodes CSARDTPGQGNWGYTF.

Details on this clonotype: A much more abundant neighbour one base away suggests this may be a read error. The gene calls are TRBV3-1 and TRBJ2-7, with 7 positions matching TRBD2. CDR3 length: 14 amino acids. Germline V lookup: CDR1 LGHDT, CDR2 YNNKEL (reference sequence). CDR3 nucleotides: TGTGCCAGCAGCCCAGGACTAGGGGCCTACGGGCAGTACTTC. It codes for CASSPGLGAYGQYF.

Only a few counts were recorded for this clonotype. This sequence joins TRBV6-1 and TRBJ1-1, with 8 bases that match TRBD1. V shed 7 bases, J shed 4 bases, and the junction held 5 bases outside the gene matches. Germline CDR1 MNHNS, CDR2 SASEGT. This CDR3 has 13 amino acids. DNA of the CDR3: TGTGCCAGCATTCGACAGGGGATCACTGAAGCTTTCTTT. The encoded protein is CASIRQGITEAFF.